Listed below are T cell receptor beta chains from one sample, sequenced in a study of control samples from healthy donors and cancer patients. Clones were sequenced by immunoSEQ multiplex PCR, and TCRdb holds only the in-frame ones, with some missing. This repertoire shows about 130,000 clones, 92% found once; its top ten account for approximately 2.2%. The sequencing sample was made of blood. These receptors were collected from a woman between 45 and 60 years old in good health. Both conserved end residues are part of each CDR3. Fields, in order: CDR3 DNA, CDR3 protein, V gene, clone size, D gene, J gene. D genes are given only for firm matches. The size of a clone is reported for some rows only, either as once, few or many, or as a class for expanded clones.

CDR3 DNA: TGTGCCTGGAGTCCGGGACAGGTCTCGGTGAACACTGAAGCTTTCTTT
CDR3 protein: CAWSPGQVSVNTEAFF
V gene: TRBV30
clone size: NA
D gene: TRBD1
J gene: TRBJ1-1

CDR3 DNA: TGCAGCACAGACGTAACGGGGACCCTCACAGATACGCAGTATTTT
CDR3 protein: CSTDVTGTLTDTQYF
V gene: TRBV29-1
clone size: NA
D gene: NA
J gene: TRBJ2-3

CDR3 DNA: TGTGCCAGCAGTTTAACTGGACAGCGGGCCCCAGAGACCCAGTACTTC
CDR3 protein: CASSLTGQRAPETQYF
V gene: TRBV27
clone size: NA
D gene: NA
J gene: TRBJ2-5

CDR3 DNA: TGTGCCAGCAGTGGACAGGGGGCGAGAGGCAATCAGCCCCAGCATTTT
CDR3 protein: CASSGQGARGNQPQHF
V gene: TRBV2
clone size: NA
D gene: TRBD1
J gene: TRBJ1-5

CDR3 DNA: TGTGCCAGCAGCTTTGCGATGAACACTGAAGCTTTCTTT
CDR3 protein: CASSFAMNTEAFF
V gene: TRBV6-2/TRBV6-3
clone size: once
D gene: NA
J gene: TRBJ1-1

CDR3 DNA: TGTGCCAGCAGCGCCGGGACCGGCATTGTTAACGAGCAGTACTTC
CDR3 protein: CASSAGTGIVNEQYF
V gene: TRBV7-6
clone size: NA
D gene: NA
J gene: TRBJ2-7

CDR3 DNA: TGTGCCAGCAGCTTGGGGACTAGCGGGAGAGGGGAGCAGTTCTTC
CDR3 protein: CASSLGTSGRGEQFF
V gene: TRBV13
clone size: NA
D gene: TRBD2
J gene: TRBJ2-1

CDR3 DNA: TGTGCCAGCAGCAAGAGGAGCCCGACCAACACTAACTATGGCTACACCTTC
CDR3 protein: CASSKRSPTNTNYGYTF
V gene: TRBV5-8
clone size: NA
D gene: NA
J gene: TRBJ1-2

CDR3 DNA: TGTGCCAGCAGCCAAGATGGGGAGACCCAGTACTTC
CDR3 protein: CASSQDGETQYF
V gene: TRBV14
clone size: NA
D gene: NA
J gene: TRBJ2-5

CDR3 DNA: TGTGCCAGCAGATTGACGACAGCTTTGAACACTGAAGCTTTCTTT
CDR3 protein: CASRLTTALNTEAFF
V gene: TRBV2
clone size: NA
D gene: NA
J gene: TRBJ1-1

CDR3 DNA: TGTGCCAGCAGTCCGGGCCTTGGGCCCCTCCACTTT
CDR3 protein: CASSPGLGPLHF
V gene: TRBV25-1
clone size: NA
D gene: NA
J gene: TRBJ1-6

CDR3 DNA: TGTGCCAGCAGTTTATTGAGGGTTAGGTTGGGCACTGAAGCTTTCTTT
CDR3 protein: CASSLLRVRLGTEAFF
V gene: TRBV27
clone size: NA
D gene: NA
J gene: TRBJ1-1

CDR3 DNA: TGTGCCTGGGATGTCCCCGGATTCACTAACAGACTTTCCTATGGGGGCTACACCTTC
CDR3 protein: CAWDVPGFTNRLSYGGYTF
V gene: TRBV30
clone size: NA
D gene: NA
J gene: TRBJ1-2

CDR3 DNA: TGTGCCAGCAGCCAATACGCGGGGGGGCCCGGCAATGAGCAGTTCTTC
CDR3 protein: CASSQYAGGPGNEQFF
V gene: TRBV3-1/TRBV3-2
clone size: NA
D gene: TRBD2
J gene: TRBJ2-1

CDR3 DNA: TGTGCCAGCACCGTACTTCCGTTGTCTGGGGCCAACGTCCTGACTTTC
CDR3 protein: CASTVLPLSGANVLTF
V gene: TRBV27
clone size: NA
D gene: NA
J gene: TRBJ2-6

CDR3 DNA: TGTGCCAGCAGCTCGGGGGGGACCCACGAGCAGTACTTC
CDR3 protein: CASSSGGTHEQYF
V gene: TRBV7-6
clone size: NA
D gene: TRBD2
J gene: TRBJ2-7

CDR3 DNA: TGTGCCAGCAGCCAAGGGGACAGGGGGACAGATACGCAGTATTTT
CDR3 protein: CASSQGDRGTDTQYF
V gene: TRBV14
clone size: NA
D gene: TRBD1
J gene: TRBJ2-3

CDR3 DNA: TGTGCCTGTGCACTCCTGGCGCCCCGGGGAACCCAGTACTTC
CDR3 protein: CACALLAPRGTQYF
V gene: TRBV30
clone size: NA
D gene: NA
J gene: TRBJ2-5

CDR3 DNA: TGTGCCAGCAAGGGTGGTACACAGCCCCAGCATTTT
CDR3 protein: CASKGGTQPQHF
V gene: TRBV6-6
clone size: NA
D gene: NA
J gene: TRBJ1-5

CDR3 DNA: TGTGCCAGCGGGAGGGGCCGAAACTATGGCTACACCTTC
CDR3 protein: CASGRGRNYGYTF
V gene: TRBV12-3/TRBV12-4
clone size: NA
D gene: NA
J gene: TRBJ1-2

CDR3 DNA: TGTGCCAGCAGCTTATCTAAGATATTATCCCAAGGACAGGGGTACGAGCAGTACTTC
CDR3 protein: CASSLSKILSQGQGYEQYF
V gene: TRBV2
clone size: NA
D gene: TRBD1
J gene: TRBJ2-7

CDR3 DNA: TGTGCCAGCAGCTTGGGACGACAGGAATCGGCCGGGGAGCTGTTTTTT
CDR3 protein: CASSLGRQESAGELFF
V gene: TRBV5-4
clone size: NA
D gene: NA
J gene: TRBJ2-2

CDR3 DNA: TGTGCCAGCAGTTACGACAGGGTGATGGGTACTGAAGCTTTCTTT
CDR3 protein: CASSYDRVMGTEAFF
V gene: TRBV27
clone size: NA
D gene: TRBD1
J gene: TRBJ1-1

CDR3 DNA: TGTGCCAGCAGTTACAGGAAAGTGGGCACTGAAGCTTTCTTT
CDR3 protein: CASSYRKVGTEAFF
V gene: TRBV6-5
clone size: NA
D gene: NA
J gene: TRBJ1-1

CDR3 DNA: TGTGCCAGCAGCTCCCCCTGGGGGCGCGGGGGCCCCTACGAGCAGTACTTC
CDR3 protein: CASSSPWGRGGPYEQYF
V gene: TRBV7-2
clone size: NA
D gene: NA
J gene: TRBJ2-7

CDR3 DNA: TGTGCCAGCAGCCTCGGGACAGGGGACGAGCAGTACTTC
CDR3 protein: CASSLGTGDEQYF
V gene: TRBV11-2
clone size: NA
D gene: TRBD1
J gene: TRBJ2-7

CDR3 DNA: TGTGCCAGCACCCCGTTAGCGGGGGTGGGGGCCCAGTACTTC
CDR3 protein: CASTPLAGVGAQYF
V gene: TRBV28
clone size: NA
D gene: TRBD2
J gene: TRBJ2-5

CDR3 DNA: TGTGCCAGCAGCCGTAGACAGGGGTCCTACGAGCAGTACTTC
CDR3 protein: CASSRRQGSYEQYF
V gene: TRBV5-8
clone size: NA
D gene: TRBD1
J gene: TRBJ2-7

CDR3 DNA: TGTGCCACCAGCCCGGGCAGCTCCTACGAGCAGTACTTC
CDR3 protein: CATSPGSSYEQYF
V gene: TRBV15
clone size: once
D gene: NA
J gene: TRBJ2-7

CDR3 DNA: TGCGCCAGCAGCGGGACCAAAGGGCAGGTGGTGGACACTGAAGCTTTCTTT
CDR3 protein: CASSGTKGQVVDTEAFF
V gene: TRBV5-1
clone size: NA
D gene: NA
J gene: TRBJ1-1

CDR3 DNA: TGCGCCAGCAGCCTCAGGAGCGGGGCCACAGATACGCAGTATTTT
CDR3 protein: CASSLRSGATDTQYF
V gene: TRBV5-1
clone size: once
D gene: TRBD2
J gene: TRBJ2-3

CDR3 DNA: TGTGCCAGCAGCCAACAGGGGTCACGGAATCAGCCCCAGCATTTT
CDR3 protein: CASSQQGSRNQPQHF
V gene: TRBV2
clone size: NA
D gene: TRBD1
J gene: TRBJ1-5

CDR3 DNA: TGTGCCAGCTCACCTACAGGGGGCTTGAGTAACACAGATACGCAGTATTTT
CDR3 protein: CASSPTGGLSNTDTQYF
V gene: TRBV18
clone size: NA
D gene: TRBD1
J gene: TRBJ2-3

CDR3 DNA: TGTGCCAGCTCACCACCGGGCCTAAAGGATGAGCAGTTCTTC
CDR3 protein: CASSPPGLKDEQFF
V gene: TRBV18
clone size: NA
D gene: NA
J gene: TRBJ2-1

CDR3 DNA: TGTGCCAGCAGCTTGGGTGAGACCCTAGCCAAAAACATTCAGTACTTC
CDR3 protein: CASSLGETLAKNIQYF
V gene: TRBV5-6
clone size: NA
D gene: NA
J gene: TRBJ2-4

CDR3 DNA: TGTGCCAGCAGTTCCCCCGGCAGGGGGGATGGCTACACCTTC
CDR3 protein: CASSSPGRGDGYTF
V gene: TRBV27
clone size: NA
D gene: TRBD1
J gene: TRBJ1-2

CDR3 DNA: TGTGCCAGCAGCCCGGGGGCCCAGAATAGCAATCAGCCCCAGCATTTT
CDR3 protein: CASSPGAQNSNQPQHF
V gene: TRBV7-9
clone size: NA
D gene: NA
J gene: TRBJ1-5

CDR3 DNA: TGTGCCAGCAGTGAACAAGGGCGAGAGTACTTC
CDR3 protein: CASSEQGREYF
V gene: TRBV25-1
clone size: NA
D gene: NA
J gene: TRBJ2-7

CDR3 DNA: TGCGCCAGCAGCGCCGGACAGGGTGATGGGCCCCAGCATTTT
CDR3 protein: CASSAGQGDGPQHF
V gene: TRBV5-1
clone size: NA
D gene: TRBD1
J gene: TRBJ1-5

CDR3 DNA: TGTGCCAGCAGGGTACAGGATGCTCAAGAGACCCAGTACTTC
CDR3 protein: CASRVQDAQETQYF
V gene: TRBV6-5
clone size: NA
D gene: NA
J gene: TRBJ2-5

CDR3 DNA: TGTGCCAGCAGTTGGGGGACTTTGGATTCACCCCTCCACTTT
CDR3 protein: CASSWGTLDSPLHF
V gene: TRBV27
clone size: NA
D gene: NA
J gene: TRBJ1-6

CDR3 DNA: TGTGCCAGTAGTATCACCGGGACAGATTATTCACCCCTCCACTTT
CDR3 protein: CASSITGTDYSPLHF
V gene: TRBV19
clone size: NA
D gene: TRBD1
J gene: TRBJ1-6

CDR3 DNA: TGTGCCAGCAGGCCACAAATCACTGAAGCTTTCTTT
CDR3 protein: CASRPQITEAFF
V gene: TRBV2
clone size: NA
D gene: NA
J gene: TRBJ1-1

CDR3 DNA: TGCGCCAGCAGCTTGAGTAATGAAAAACTGTTTTTT
CDR3 protein: CASSLSNEKLFF
V gene: TRBV5-1
clone size: NA
D gene: NA
J gene: TRBJ1-4

CDR3 DNA: TGTGCCAGCAGCTTGGCAGGTACGGAAGTAGAACTGTTTTTT
CDR3 protein: CASSLAGTEVELFF
V gene: TRBV5-4
clone size: once
D gene: NA
J gene: TRBJ1-4

CDR3 DNA: TGTGCCAGCAGCACAACGAGACTAGCGGGGGGGCCAACCTCCTACGAGCAGTACTTC
CDR3 protein: CASSTTRLAGGPTSYEQYF
V gene: TRBV7-8
clone size: NA
D gene: TRBD2
J gene: TRBJ2-7

CDR3 DNA: TGTGCCAGTAGTATGGCCGACAGGGGGCGAGGTCAGCCCCAGCATTTT
CDR3 protein: CASSMADRGRGQPQHF
V gene: TRBV19
clone size: NA
D gene: TRBD1
J gene: TRBJ1-5

CDR3 DNA: TGTGCCTGGACCGGACAGGGCTACTACGAGCAGTACTTC
CDR3 protein: CAWTGQGYYEQYF
V gene: TRBV30
clone size: NA
D gene: TRBD1
J gene: TRBJ2-7

CDR3 DNA: TGTGCCAGCTCACCACCTCGGACAGGGAACTCTGGAAACACCATATATTTT
CDR3 protein: CASSPPRTGNSGNTIYF
V gene: TRBV18
clone size: NA
D gene: TRBD1
J gene: TRBJ1-3

CDR3 DNA: TGTGCCCCGAGGGGCACCGGGGAGCTGTTTTTT
CDR3 protein: CAPRGTGELFF
V gene: TRBV15
clone size: NA
D gene: NA
J gene: TRBJ2-2

CDR3 DNA: TGTGCCAGCAGTGGGCAGGCCCAAACTAACTATGGCTACACCTTC
CDR3 protein: CASSGQAQTNYGYTF
V gene: TRBV2
clone size: NA
D gene: NA
J gene: TRBJ1-2

CDR3 DNA: TGTGCCAGCAGTCCACCGGGACAGGGGGCCTGGGCTGTAACAACTAATGAAAAACTGTTTTTT
CDR3 protein: CASSPPGQGAWAVTTNEKLFF
V gene: TRBV28
clone size: NA
D gene: TRBD1
J gene: TRBJ1-4

CDR3 DNA: TGTGCCAGCAGCCTCCGGGACAGCAAGATGAACACTGAAGCTTTCTTT
CDR3 protein: CASSLRDSKMNTEAFF
V gene: TRBV11-1
clone size: once
D gene: TRBD1
J gene: TRBJ1-1

CDR3 DNA: TGTGCCAGCAGCTCGGGACACATGACTAACTATGGCTACACCTTC
CDR3 protein: CASSSGHMTNYGYTF
V gene: TRBV5-5
clone size: NA
D gene: NA
J gene: TRBJ1-2

CDR3 DNA: TGCGCCAGCAGCTTGGAGCCAGGGAGCAATCAGCCCCAGCATTTT
CDR3 protein: CASSLEPGSNQPQHF
V gene: TRBV5-1
clone size: NA
D gene: NA
J gene: TRBJ1-5

CDR3 DNA: TGTGCCAGTAAGCCCCTCACAGGGAATGGCTATGGCTACACCTTC
CDR3 protein: CASKPLTGNGYGYTF
V gene: TRBV19
clone size: NA
D gene: NA
J gene: TRBJ1-2

CDR3 DNA: TGTGCCAGCAGCCAAAATATCGGGGGCAGGGGACATCAGCCCCAGCATTTT
CDR3 protein: CASSQNIGGRGHQPQHF
V gene: TRBV3-1/TRBV3-2
clone size: NA
D gene: NA
J gene: TRBJ1-5

CDR3 DNA: TGTGCCAGCTCACCACCGCGGACAGGGCCCTACAATGAGCAGTTCTTC
CDR3 protein: CASSPPRTGPYNEQFF
V gene: TRBV18
clone size: NA
D gene: TRBD1
J gene: TRBJ2-1

CDR3 DNA: TGTGCCAGCAGTTTGCAACCCAAAAGCAATCAGCCCCAGCATTTT
CDR3 protein: CASSLQPKSNQPQHF
V gene: TRBV27
clone size: NA
D gene: NA
J gene: TRBJ1-5